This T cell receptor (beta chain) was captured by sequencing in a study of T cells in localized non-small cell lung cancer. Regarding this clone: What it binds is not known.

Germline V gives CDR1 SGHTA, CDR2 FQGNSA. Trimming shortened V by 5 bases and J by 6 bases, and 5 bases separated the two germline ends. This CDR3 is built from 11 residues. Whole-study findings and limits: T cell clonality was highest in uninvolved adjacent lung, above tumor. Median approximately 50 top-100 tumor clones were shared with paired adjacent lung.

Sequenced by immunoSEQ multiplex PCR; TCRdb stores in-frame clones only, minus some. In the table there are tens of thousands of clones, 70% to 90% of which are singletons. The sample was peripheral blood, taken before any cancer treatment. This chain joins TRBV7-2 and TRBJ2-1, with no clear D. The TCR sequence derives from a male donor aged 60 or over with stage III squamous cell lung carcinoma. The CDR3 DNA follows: TGTGCCAGCAGCCAGAGCAATGAGCAGTTCTTC. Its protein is CASSQSNEQFF.